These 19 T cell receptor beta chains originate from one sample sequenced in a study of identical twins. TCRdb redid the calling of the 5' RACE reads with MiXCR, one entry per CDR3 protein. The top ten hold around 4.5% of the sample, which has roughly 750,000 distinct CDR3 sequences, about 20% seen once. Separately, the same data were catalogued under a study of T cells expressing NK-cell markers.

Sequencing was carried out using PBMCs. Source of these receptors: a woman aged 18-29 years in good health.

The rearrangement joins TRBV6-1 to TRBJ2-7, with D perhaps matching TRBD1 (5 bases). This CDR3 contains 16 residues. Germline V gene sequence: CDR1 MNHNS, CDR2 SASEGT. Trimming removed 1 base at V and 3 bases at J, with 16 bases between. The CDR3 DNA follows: TGTGCCAGCAGTGAAGGATCAGGGCAACACCTCTACGAGCAGTACTTC. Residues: CASSEGSGQHLYEQYF.

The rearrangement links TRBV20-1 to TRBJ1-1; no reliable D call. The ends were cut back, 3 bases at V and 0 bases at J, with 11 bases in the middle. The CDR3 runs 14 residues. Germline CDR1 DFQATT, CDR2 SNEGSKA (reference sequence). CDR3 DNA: TGCAGTGCTAGTTCAGCAAAAATGAACACTGAAGCTTTCTTT. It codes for CSASSAKMNTEAFF.

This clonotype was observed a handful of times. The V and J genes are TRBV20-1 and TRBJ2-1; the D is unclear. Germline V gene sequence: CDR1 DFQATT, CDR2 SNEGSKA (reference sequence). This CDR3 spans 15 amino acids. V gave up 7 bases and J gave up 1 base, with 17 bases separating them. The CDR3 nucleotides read TGCAGTGGAACCCAAAACTTGAATTCCTACAATGAGCAGTTCTTC. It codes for CSGTQNLNSYNEQFF.

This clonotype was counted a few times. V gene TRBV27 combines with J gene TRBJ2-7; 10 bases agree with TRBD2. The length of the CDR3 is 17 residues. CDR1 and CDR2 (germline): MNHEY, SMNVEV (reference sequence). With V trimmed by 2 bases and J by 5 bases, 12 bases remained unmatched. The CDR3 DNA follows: TGTGCCAGCAGTTTACACACTAGCGGGGACCTCCCGAACGAGCAGTACTTC. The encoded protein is CASSLHTSGDLPNEQYF.

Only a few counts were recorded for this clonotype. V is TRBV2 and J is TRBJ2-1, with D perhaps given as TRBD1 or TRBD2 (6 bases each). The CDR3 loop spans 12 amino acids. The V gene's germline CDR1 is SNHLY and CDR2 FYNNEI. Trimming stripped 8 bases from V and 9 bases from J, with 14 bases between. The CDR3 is CASFGKGGEQFF. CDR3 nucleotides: TGTGCCAGCTTTGGTAAGGGGGGTGAGCAGTTCTTC.

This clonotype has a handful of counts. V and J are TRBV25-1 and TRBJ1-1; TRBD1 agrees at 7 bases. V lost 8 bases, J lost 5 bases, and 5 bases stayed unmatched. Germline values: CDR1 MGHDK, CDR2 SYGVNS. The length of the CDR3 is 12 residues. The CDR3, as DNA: TGTGCCAGCGCTGAGGGGGCGACTGAAGCTTTCTTT. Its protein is CASAEGATEAFF.

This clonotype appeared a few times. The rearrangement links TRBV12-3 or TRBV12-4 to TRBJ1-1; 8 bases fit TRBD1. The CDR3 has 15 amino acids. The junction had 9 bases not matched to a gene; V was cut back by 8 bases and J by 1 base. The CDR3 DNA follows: TGTGCCAGCCGGGACAGGATTAAGAGGAACACTGAAGCTTTCTTT. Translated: CASRDRIKRNTEAFF.

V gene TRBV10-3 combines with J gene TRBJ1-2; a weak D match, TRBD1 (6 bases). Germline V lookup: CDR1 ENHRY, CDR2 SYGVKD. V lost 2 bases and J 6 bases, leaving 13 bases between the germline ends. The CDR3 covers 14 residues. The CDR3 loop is CAISEGQGRDGYTF. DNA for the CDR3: TGTGCCATCAGTGAGGGCCAGGGGAGAGATGGCTACACCTTC.

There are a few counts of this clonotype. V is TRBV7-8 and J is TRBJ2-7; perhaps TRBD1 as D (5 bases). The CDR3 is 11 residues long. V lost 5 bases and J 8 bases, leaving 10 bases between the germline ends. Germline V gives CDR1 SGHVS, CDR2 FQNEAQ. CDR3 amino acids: CASSPDSQQYF. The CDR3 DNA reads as TGTGCCAGCAGCCCCGACAGCCAGCAGTACTTC. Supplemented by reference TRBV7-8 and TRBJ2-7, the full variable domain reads GAGVSQSPRYKVAKRGQDVALRCDPISGHVSLFWYQQALGQGPEFLTYFQNEAQLDKSGLPSDRFFAERPEGSVSTLKIQRTQQEDSAVYLCASSPDSQQYFGPGTRLTVT.

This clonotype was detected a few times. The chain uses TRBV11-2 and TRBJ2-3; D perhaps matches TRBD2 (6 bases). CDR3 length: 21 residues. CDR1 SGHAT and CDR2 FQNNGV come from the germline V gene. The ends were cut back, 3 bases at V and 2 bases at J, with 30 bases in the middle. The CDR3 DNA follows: TGTGCCAGCAGCTTTCTCGGAGTGGGACGGGAGTCCCCGGAGATCACAGATACGCAGTATTTT. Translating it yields CASSFLGVGRESPEITDTQYF.

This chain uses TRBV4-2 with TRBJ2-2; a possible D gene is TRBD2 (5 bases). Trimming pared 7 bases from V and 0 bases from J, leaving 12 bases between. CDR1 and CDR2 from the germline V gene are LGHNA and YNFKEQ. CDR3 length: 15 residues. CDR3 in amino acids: CASTFERTNTGELFF. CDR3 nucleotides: TGTGCCAGCACCTTCGAGCGGACGAACACCGGGGAGCTGTTTTTT.

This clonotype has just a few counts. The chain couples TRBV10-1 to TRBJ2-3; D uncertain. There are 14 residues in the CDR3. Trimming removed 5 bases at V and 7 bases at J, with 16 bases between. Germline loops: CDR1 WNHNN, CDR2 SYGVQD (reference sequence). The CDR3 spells CASSLDLLRNTQYF. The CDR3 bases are TGCGCCAGCAGTCTCGACCTTCTCAGGAATACGCAGTATTTT.

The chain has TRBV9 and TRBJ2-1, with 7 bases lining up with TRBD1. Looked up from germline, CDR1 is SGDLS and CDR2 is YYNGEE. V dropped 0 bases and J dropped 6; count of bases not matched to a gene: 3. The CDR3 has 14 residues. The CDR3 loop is CASSVVDRVNEQFF. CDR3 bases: TGTGCCAGCAGCGTAGTAGACAGGGTCAATGAGCAGTTCTTC. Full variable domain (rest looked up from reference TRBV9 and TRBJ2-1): DSGVTQTPKHLITATGQRVTLRCSPRSGDLSVYWYQQSLDQGLQFLIQYYNGEERAKGNILERFSAQQFPDLHSELNLSSLELGDSALYFCASSVVDRVNEQFFGPGTRLTVL.

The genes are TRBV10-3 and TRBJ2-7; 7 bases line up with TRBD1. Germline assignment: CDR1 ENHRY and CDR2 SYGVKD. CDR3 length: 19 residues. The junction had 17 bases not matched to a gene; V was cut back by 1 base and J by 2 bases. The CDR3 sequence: CAISELHYRRQGVPYEQYF. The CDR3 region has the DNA TGTGCCATCAGTGAGTTGCACTACAGACGACAGGGAGTCCCCTACGAGCAGTACTTC.

The CDR3, as DNA: TGTGCCAGCAGCAGACTACTAGAGAACAATGAGCAGTTCTTC. Residues: CASSRLLENNEQFF. The genes are TRBV2 and TRBJ2-1, with a tentative D call TRBD2 (5 bases). Germline V lookup: CDR1 SNHLY, CDR2 FYNNEI. V lost 6 bases and J lost 5, with 14 bases in between. The CDR3 has 14 amino acids.

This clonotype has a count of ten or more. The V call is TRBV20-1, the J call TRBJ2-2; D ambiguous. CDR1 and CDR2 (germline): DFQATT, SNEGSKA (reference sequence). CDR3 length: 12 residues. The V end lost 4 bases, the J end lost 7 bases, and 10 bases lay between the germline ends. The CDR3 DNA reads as TGCAGTGCTACGCCAGGTTACGGGGAGCTGTTTTTT. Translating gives CSATPGYGELFF.

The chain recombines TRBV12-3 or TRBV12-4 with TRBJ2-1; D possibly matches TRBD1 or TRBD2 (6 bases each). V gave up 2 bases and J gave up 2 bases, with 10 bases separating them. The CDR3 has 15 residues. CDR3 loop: CASSLRRGAYNEQFF. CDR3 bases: TGTGCCAGCAGTTTAAGGAGGGGGGCCTACAATGAGCAGTTCTTC.

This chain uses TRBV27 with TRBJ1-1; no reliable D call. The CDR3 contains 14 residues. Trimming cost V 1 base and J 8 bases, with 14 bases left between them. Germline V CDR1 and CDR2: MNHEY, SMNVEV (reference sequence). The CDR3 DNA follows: TGTGCCAGCAGTTTATTGACCCTGCCCGGGGAAGCTTTCTTT. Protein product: CASSLLTLPGEAFF.

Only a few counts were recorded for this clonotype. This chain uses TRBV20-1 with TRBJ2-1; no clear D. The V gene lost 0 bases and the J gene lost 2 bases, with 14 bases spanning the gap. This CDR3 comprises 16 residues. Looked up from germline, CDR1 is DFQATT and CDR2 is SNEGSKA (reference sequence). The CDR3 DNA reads TGCAGTGCTAGAGAACTCGGCCACCGCGCCTACAATGAGCAGTTCTTC. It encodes CSARELGHRAYNEQFF.